This TCR beta chain emerged from a study of cytomegalovirus exposure and HLA in healthy donors. The study's findings and limits: Previously analyzed data showed that most TCR beta V segments were productive at a frequency of about 90% or about 30%. Near-uniform donor sequencing depth was presumed by presence/absence analyses.

Use of 60 Vbeta and 13 Jbeta primers characterized the PCR. Original data processing: A later analysis tallied some 80 million unique TCR beta chains, some 12 million of them shared. Profiling relied on immunoSEQ multiplex PCR, and the TCRdb table lists in-frame clones only, not all of them. V and J calls and clone size follow that table, whereas D and trimming were derived from the DNA. The repertoire includes about 140,000 clones, over 60% of them detected once, and 2.5% to 4% sits in the top ten. To note about this clone: The target antigen is unknown.

The germline V gene has CDR1 MGHRA and CDR2 YSYEKL. Deletions cut 2 bases from V and 2 bases from J, with 9 bases between. The CDR3 covers 14 residues. The V gene is TRBV4-1, the J gene TRBJ1-2; D is possibly TRBD1 (6 bases). The receptor comes from a man aged 35 to 55 in good health and CMV-seronegative. The sample taken for sequencing was PBMCs. The DNA for the CDR3 is TGCGCCAGCAGCCAAAAACAGGGAAACTATGGCTACACCTTC. Amino acids: CASSQKQGNYGYTF.